A single sample gave rise to the 28 T cell receptor beta chains below, sequenced in a study of T cells in Graves' hyperthyroidism and ophthalmopathy. TCR beta CDR3 sequences were amplified from RNA transcripts. HTBI primers drove first-round RT-PCR of the TCR CDR3. TCRdb processed the multiplex PCR reads anew with MiXCR; each CDR3 protein has one entry. The sample carries about 420,000 distinct CDR3 sequences, around 14% recorded once. Source material: blood. The receptors here all came from a woman younger than 30 with Graves' hyperthyroidism.

V and J are TRBV20-1 and TRBJ1-6, with a possible D match to TRBD1 (6 bases). The CDR3 has 15 residues. Looked up from germline, CDR1 is DFQATT and CDR2 is SNEGSKA (reference sequence). The V and J ends lost 1 base and 8 bases respectively, with 15 bases between them. The CDR3 DNA follows: TGCAGTGCTAGAGTTAAGACAGGAAGATATTCACCCCTCCACTTT. Its translation: CSARVKTGRYSPLHF.

This clonotype was counted ten times or more. The chain recombines TRBV11-2 with TRBJ2-1; 10 nucleotides agree with TRBD2. V shed 4 bases, J shed 0 bases, and the junction held 3 bases outside the gene matches. Germline V gene sequence: CDR1 SGHAT, CDR2 FQNNGV. CDR3 length: 16 residues. CDR3 DNA: TGTGCCAGCAGCTCAGGACTAGCGGCCTCCTACAATGAGCAGTTCTTC. This sequence encodes CASSSGLAASYNEQFF.

The rearrangement links TRBV6-4 to TRBJ2-2; D is unresolved. Between the trimmed V and J ends, which lost 3 bases and 3 bases, there was a span of 5 bases. The germline V gene has CDR1 MRHNA and CDR2 SNTAGT. CDR3 size: 13 residues. CDR3 protein: CASSEIDTGELFF. The CDR3 nucleotides are TGTGCCAGCAGTGAAATCGACACCGGGGAGCTGTTTTTT.

This clonotype appeared many times. This chain connects TRBV7-2 to TRBJ2-2, with D perhaps TRBD2 (5 bases). The ends were cut back, 2 bases at V and 5 bases at J, with 15 bases in the middle. Germline loops: CDR1 SGHTA, CDR2 FQGNSA. This CDR3 is built from 16 residues. The CDR3 coding sequence is TGTGCCAGCAGCTTAAGTCGGCGGCCGGGAACCGGGGAGCTGTTTTTT. Translating gives CASSLSRRPGTGELFF.

The chain has TRBV4-3 and TRBJ1-5; D remains unclear. Germline CDR1 is LGHNA and CDR2 is YSLEER. This CDR3 is built from 14 residues. Trimming cost V 1 base and J 4 bases, with 8 bases left between them. CDR3 in DNA: TGCGCCAGCAGCCAAGCGGTCAGAAATCAGCCCCAGCATTTT. Translating gives CASSQAVRNQPQHF.

In its sample, this clonotype was seen many times. The chain has TRBV7-8 and TRBJ2-1; D not resolved. This CDR3 contains 14 residues. Per germline, CDR1 SGHVS and CDR2 FQNEAQ. V was shortened by 0 bases and J by 5 bases, with 8 bases between the two germline ends. CDR3 protein: CASSLALADNEQFF. For the CDR3, the DNA is TGTGCCAGCAGCTTAGCGCTGGCGGACAATGAGCAGTTCTTC.

This clonotype was recorded at least ten times. The chain couples TRBV28 to TRBJ2-2, with D possibly TRBD1 on 5 matching bases. Looked up from germline, CDR1 is MDHEN and CDR2 is SYDVKM. The ends were cut back, 6 bases at V and 3 bases at J, with 20 bases in the middle. The CDR3 contains 17 residues. The CDR3 region is CASSQTPEGVDTGELFF. CDR3 nucleotide sequence: TGTGCCAGCAGCCAAACCCCTGAAGGGGTCGACACCGGGGAGCTGTTTTTT.

This clonotype was seen once. One end of the junction is discordant with germline, which a read error may explain. This sequence joins TRBV24-1 and TRBJ2-5; D is possibly TRBD1 (6 bases). CDR1 and CDR2 from the germline V gene are KGHDR and SFDVKD. The CDR3 totals 17 residues. The CDR3 sequence: CAASSSGTPLLQETQYF. CDR3 nucleotides: TGTGCCGCCAGCTCCTCCGGGACACCCCTATTGCAAGAGACCCAGTACTTC.

This clonotype appeared many times. The chain uses TRBV29-1 and TRBJ2-7, with D unclear. With 2 bases removed from V and 0 bases from J, the gap between germline ends came to 8 bases. Germline V gives CDR1 SQVTM, CDR2 ANQGSEA. CDR3 size: 13 residues. CDR3 region: CSVETDNSYEQYF. The CDR3, as DNA: TGCAGCGTTGAAACTGACAACTCCTACGAGCAGTACTTC.

This clonotype was picked up many times. V is TRBV9 and J is TRBJ2-3, with D possibly TRBD2 on 5 matching bases. CDR1 and CDR2 (germline): SGDLS, YYNGEE. This CDR3 comprises 13 residues. V lost 4 bases to trimming and J lost 6 bases, with 12 bases between them. The CDR3 reads CASSFRLQDTQYF. CDR3 DNA: TGTGCCAGCAGCTTTAGACTACAGGATACGCAGTATTTT.

This clonotype was observed at least ten times. The chain employs TRBV20-1 and TRBJ2-2, with 8 bases matching TRBD2. The ends lost 3 bases at V and 6 bases at J; junction bases unmatched: 18. Per the germline V gene, CDR1 is DFQATT and CDR2 is SNEGSKA (reference sequence). CDR3 length: 18 residues. In nucleotides, the CDR3 is TGCAGTGCTAGGCCCCCTAAAGCGGGAGTTATTGCGTCCGGGGAGCTGTTTTTT. It yields the protein CSARPPKAGVIASGELFF.

In its sample, this clonotype was seen many times. The V call is TRBV20-1, the J call TRBJ2-7, with TRBD2 as a possible D gene (5 bases). Between the trimmed V and J ends, which lost 1 base and 9 bases, there was a span of 22 bases. The CDR3 loop spans 15 amino acids. Germline CDR1 and CDR2: DFQATT and SNEGSKA (reference sequence). The CDR3: CSARVGVFPIRRQYF. CDR3 DNA: TGCAGTGCTAGAGTGGGAGTCTTCCCAATCAGGAGGCAGTACTTC.

The table lists this clonotype with many counts. The gene calls are TRBV20-1 and TRBJ2-3; TRBD2 matches 10 bases. V was clipped by 5 bases and J by 5 bases; unmatched bases: 10. Germline V gene lookup returns CDR1 DFQATT and CDR2 SNEGSKA (reference sequence). The CDR3 is made up of 15 amino acids. The CDR3 DNA is TGCAGTGCTTGGTATAGCGGGGGGACCCAAGATACGCAGTATTTT. It codes for CSAWYSGGTQDTQYF.

This clonotype was observed a handful of times. The chain recombines TRBV7-2 with TRBJ1-6; 7 bases are a match to TRBD1. V gave up 1 base and J gave up 6 bases; unmatched junction bases: 6. The CDR3 totals 16 residues. CDR1 is SGHTA and CDR2 is FQGNSA in the germline V gene. CDR3 loop: CASSLVGAGGNSPLHF. CDR3 coding DNA: TGTGCCAGCAGCTTAGTAGGGGCAGGGGGTAATTCACCCCTCCACTTT.

At least ten counts were recorded for this clonotype. This chain links TRBV14 with TRBJ2-3; 7 bases match TRBD1. V lost 5 bases and J lost 7; bases outside the gene matches: 18. The CDR3 has 17 residues. Per germline, CDR1 SGHDN and CDR2 FVKESK. CDR3 in amino acids: CASSAHAGTVGPNTQYF. DNA for the CDR3: TGTGCCAGCAGCGCCCACGCTGGGACAGTGGGCCCGAATACGCAGTATTTT. Full variable domain (rest looked up from reference TRBV14 and TRBJ2-3): EAGVTQFPSHSVIEKGQTVTLRCDPISGHDNLYWYRRVMGKEIKFLLHFVKESKQDESGMPNNRFLAERTGGTYSTLKVQPAELEDSGVYFCASSAHAGTVGPNTQYFGPGTRLTVL.

This chain joins TRBV7-9 and TRBJ1-1; D not resolved. The CDR3 covers 12 residues. The germline V and J ends were trimmed by 4 bases and 3 bases, with 6 bases remaining between them. Germline V gene sequence: CDR1 SEHNR, CDR2 FQNEAQ (reference sequence). Here the CDR3 reads CASSYLDTEAFF. The CDR3 DNA follows: TGTGCCAGCAGCTATCTGGACACTGAAGCTTTCTTT.

This clonotype was observed a handful of times. This chain joins TRBV7-8 and TRBJ1-5, with D uncertain. This CDR3 has 11 residues. The germline CDR1 and CDR2 sequences are SGHVS and FQNEAQ. The V and J ends lost 5 bases and 9 bases respectively, with 8 bases between them. The CDR3 DNA follows: TGTGCCAGCAGCCTTGTACGGCCCCAGCATTTT. Protein product: CASSLVRPQHF.

This clonotype was observed a single time. This sequence joins TRBV20-1 and TRBJ2-7; TRBD2 matches at 12 bases. CDR1 and CDR2 (germline): DFQATT, SNEGSKA (reference sequence). This CDR3 is 14 amino acids long. V dropped 1 base and J dropped 7; count of bases not matched to a gene: 5. Written as DNA, the CDR3 is TGCAGTGCTAGAGGACTAGCGGGAGCGCGGGAGCAGTACTTC. As protein: CSARGLAGAREQYF.

The sample holds many counts of this clonotype. The chain links TRBV2 to TRBJ1-4, with D uncertain. This CDR3 is 14 amino acids long. Trimming removed 6 bases at V and 6 bases at J, with 14 bases between. Germline CDR1 SNHLY, CDR2 FYNNEI. CDR3 DNA sequence: TGTGCCAGCAGCCATTTCTTCGGGCATGAAAAACTGTTTTTT. The encoded protein is CASSHFFGHEKLFF.

The rearrangement joins TRBV4-1 to TRBJ1-3, with TRBD1 matching over 7 bases. Germline CDR1 reads MGHRA; CDR2 reads YSYEKL. Losses at the gene ends were 1 base for V and 5 bases for J; bases not matched to a gene: 2. The CDR3 consists of 14 residues. This CDR3 is CASSQGQGRNTIYF. CDR3 bases: TGCGCCAGCAGCCAAGGACAGGGTAGAAACACCATATATTTT.

The chain recombines TRBV28 with TRBJ2-3, with D maybe TRBD1 (6 bases). The V gene lost 6 bases and the J gene lost 5 bases, with 24 bases spanning the gap. CDR1 MDHEN and CDR2 SYDVKM come from the germline V gene. The CDR3 extends over 17 amino acids. The CDR3 DNA follows: TGTGCCAGCAGAGATCGCCCCGGGACAACGCGTGAAGATACGCAGTATTTT. Amino acid sequence: CASRDRPGTTREDTQYF.

The chain joins TRBV5-1 to TRBJ2-7, with D perhaps TRBD1 (5 bases). Germline V gene data show CDR1 as SGHRS and CDR2 as YFSETQ. The length of the CDR3 is 15 residues. V was cut by 0 bases and J by 7 bases, with 17 bases left in between. CDR3 protein: CASSLAKGGAGEQYF. CDR3 sequence (DNA): TGCGCCAGCAGCTTGGCCAAGGGTGGGGCAGGGGAGCAGTACTTC.

In this sample, this clonotype turned up many times. The V call is TRBV5-1, the J call TRBJ2-7; D uncertain. V was shortened by 0 bases and J by 0 bases, with 13 bases between the two germline ends. This CDR3 is 16 amino acids long. Germline CDR1 SGHRS, CDR2 YFSETQ. Here the CDR3 DNA reads TGCGCCAGCAGCTTGGAACCGAGCCGGAGCTCCTACGAGCAGTACTTC. Translation gives CASSLEPSRSSYEQYF.

Worth noting for this clonotype: Mismatch with germline at one junction end may stem from a read error. V gene TRBV27 combines with J gene TRBJ2-2; tentatively, D is TRBD2 (5 bases). Germline CDR1 and CDR2: MNHEY and SMNVEV (reference sequence). The CDR3 contains 12 residues. This chain's CDR3 is CASGFRGGELFF. CDR3 nucleotides: TGTGCCAGCGGTTTCCGGGGCGGGGAGCTGTTTTTT.

This clonotype turned up a few times. CDR3 sequence: CASSRDRDRNSPLHF. The CDR3, as DNA: TGCGCCAGCAGCCGGGACCGGGACAGAAATTCACCCCTCCACTTT. V gene TRBV4-3 combines with J gene TRBJ1-6, with 7 bases lining up with TRBD1. Germline CDR1 reads LGHNA; CDR2 reads YSLEER. V lost 4 bases, J lost 7 bases, and 7 bases stayed unmatched. CDR3 length: 15 amino acids.

This clonotype has ten or more counts. This chain links TRBV3-1 with TRBJ2-7, with D perhaps TRBD1 (6 bases). V shed 0 bases and J shed 2 bases, with 11 bases lying between them. The CDR3 is 15 residues long. Germline values: CDR1 LGHDT, CDR2 YNNKEL (reference sequence). In DNA, the CDR3 is TGTGCCAGCAGCCAAGATCCGACAGGAACCTACGAGCAGTACTTC. Encoded protein: CASSQDPTGTYEQYF.

This clonotype was detected many times. The rearrangement links TRBV7-8 to TRBJ1-1; D is ambiguous. Germline loops: CDR1 SGHVS, CDR2 FQNEAQ. The CDR3 totals 15 residues. With 5 bases removed from V and 0 bases from J, the gap between germline ends came to 13 bases. The DNA for the CDR3 is TGTGCCAGCAGCGGGAGTGCGGGGATGAACACTGAAGCTTTCTTT. It yields the protein CASSGSAGMNTEAFF.

This sequence joins TRBV11-2 and TRBJ2-7; 8 bases agree with TRBD1. Germline V gene sequence: CDR1 SGHAT, CDR2 FQNNGV. J gave up 2 bases and V 4 bases, and 7 bases lay outside the gene matches. This CDR3 region has 15 residues. The CDR3: CASSSRQGLPYEQYF. CDR3 sequence (DNA): TGTGCCAGCAGCTCGCGACAGGGGCTTCCCTACGAGCAGTACTTC.